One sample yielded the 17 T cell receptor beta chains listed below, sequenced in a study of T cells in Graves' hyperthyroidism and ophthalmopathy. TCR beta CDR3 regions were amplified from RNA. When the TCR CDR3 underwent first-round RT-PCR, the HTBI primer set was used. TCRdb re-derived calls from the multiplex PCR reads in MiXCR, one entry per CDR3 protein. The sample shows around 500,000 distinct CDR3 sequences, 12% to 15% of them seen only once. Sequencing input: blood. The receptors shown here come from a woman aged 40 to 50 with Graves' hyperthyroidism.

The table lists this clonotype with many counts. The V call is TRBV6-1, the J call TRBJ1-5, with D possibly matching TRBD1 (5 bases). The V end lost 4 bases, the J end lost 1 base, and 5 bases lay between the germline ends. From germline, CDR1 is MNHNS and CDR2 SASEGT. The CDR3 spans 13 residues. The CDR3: CASSGQSNQPQHF. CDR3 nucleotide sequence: TGTGCCAGCAGTGGACAGAGCAATCAGCCCCAGCATTTT.

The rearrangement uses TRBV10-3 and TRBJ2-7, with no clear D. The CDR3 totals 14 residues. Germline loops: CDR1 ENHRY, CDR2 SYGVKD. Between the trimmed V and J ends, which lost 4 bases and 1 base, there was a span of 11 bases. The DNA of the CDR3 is TGTGCCATCAGTGTCCTGGCAGGATCCTACGAGCAGTACTTC. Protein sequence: CAISVLAGSYEQYF.

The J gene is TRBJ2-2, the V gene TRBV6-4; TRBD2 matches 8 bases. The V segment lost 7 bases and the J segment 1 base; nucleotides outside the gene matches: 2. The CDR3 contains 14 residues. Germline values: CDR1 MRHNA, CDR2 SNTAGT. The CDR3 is CASMREENTGELFF. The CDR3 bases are TGTGCCAGCATGCGGGAGGAGAACACCGGGGAGCTGTTTTTT.

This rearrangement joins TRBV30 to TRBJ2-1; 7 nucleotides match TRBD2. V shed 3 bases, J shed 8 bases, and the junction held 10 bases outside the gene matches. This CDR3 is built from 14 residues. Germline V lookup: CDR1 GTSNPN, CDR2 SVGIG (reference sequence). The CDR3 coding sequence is TGTGCCTGGAGATTCGGCGGGAGAATCTATGAGCAGTTCTTC. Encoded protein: CAWRFGGRIYEQFF.

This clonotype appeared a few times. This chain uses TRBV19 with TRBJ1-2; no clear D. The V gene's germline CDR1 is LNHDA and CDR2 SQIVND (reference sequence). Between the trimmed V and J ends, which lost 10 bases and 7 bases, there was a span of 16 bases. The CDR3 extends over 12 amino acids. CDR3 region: CATNSGLFGYTF. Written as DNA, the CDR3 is TGTGCCACCAATTCAGGTCTTTTTGGCTACACCTTC.

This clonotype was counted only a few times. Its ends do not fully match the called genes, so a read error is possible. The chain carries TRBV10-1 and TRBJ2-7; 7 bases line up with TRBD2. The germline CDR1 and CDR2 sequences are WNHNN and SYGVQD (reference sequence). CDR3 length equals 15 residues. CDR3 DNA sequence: TGCGCCAACAGTGAGGGAGGGTTAACCCTCTACGAGCAGTACTTC. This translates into CANSEGGLTLYEQYF.

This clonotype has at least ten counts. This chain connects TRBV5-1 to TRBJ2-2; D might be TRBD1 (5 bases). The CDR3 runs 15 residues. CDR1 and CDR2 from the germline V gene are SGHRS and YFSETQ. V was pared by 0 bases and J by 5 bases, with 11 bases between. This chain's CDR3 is CASSLDGALTGELFF. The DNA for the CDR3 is TGCGCCAGCAGCTTGGATGGGGCGCTGACCGGGGAGCTGTTTTTT.

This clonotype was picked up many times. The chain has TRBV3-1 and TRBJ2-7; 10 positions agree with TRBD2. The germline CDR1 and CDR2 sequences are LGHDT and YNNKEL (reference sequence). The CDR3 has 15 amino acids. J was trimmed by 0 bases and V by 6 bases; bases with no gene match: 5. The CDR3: CASSSTSGTSYEQYF. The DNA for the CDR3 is TGTGCCAGCAGTTCTACTAGCGGGACCTCCTACGAGCAGTACTTC.

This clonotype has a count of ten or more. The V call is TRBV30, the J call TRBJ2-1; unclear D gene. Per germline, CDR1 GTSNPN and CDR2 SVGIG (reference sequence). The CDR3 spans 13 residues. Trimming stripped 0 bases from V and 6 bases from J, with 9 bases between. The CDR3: CAWSVTSVNEQFF. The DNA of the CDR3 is TGTGCCTGGAGTGTAACGTCTGTCAATGAGCAGTTCTTC.

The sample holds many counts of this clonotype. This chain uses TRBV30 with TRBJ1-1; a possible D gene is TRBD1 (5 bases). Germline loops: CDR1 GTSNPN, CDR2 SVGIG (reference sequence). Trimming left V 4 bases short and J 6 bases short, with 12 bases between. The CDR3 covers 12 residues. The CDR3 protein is CAWIRGFAEAFF. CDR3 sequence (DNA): TGTGCCTGGATCCGGGGCTTCGCTGAAGCTTTCTTT.

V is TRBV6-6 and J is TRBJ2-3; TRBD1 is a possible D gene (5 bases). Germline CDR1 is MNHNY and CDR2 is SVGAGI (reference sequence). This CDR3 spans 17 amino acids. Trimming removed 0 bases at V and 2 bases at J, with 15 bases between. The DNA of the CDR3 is TGTGCCAGCAGTTACTCGAGTCAGGGCTTACACACAGATACGCAGTATTTT. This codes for CASSYSSQGLHTDTQYF.

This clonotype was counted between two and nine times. The CDR3 DNA is TGTGCCAGCAGCCCTGACAGGGATGGGTATGGCTACACCTTC. Translation: CASSPDRDGYGYTF. The chain uses TRBV5-6 and TRBJ1-2; 7 bases are shared with TRBD1. CDR3 length: 14 residues. The V segment lost 4 bases and the J segment 5 bases; nucleotides outside the gene matches: 8. Germline V lookup: CDR1 SGHDT, CDR2 YYEEEE.

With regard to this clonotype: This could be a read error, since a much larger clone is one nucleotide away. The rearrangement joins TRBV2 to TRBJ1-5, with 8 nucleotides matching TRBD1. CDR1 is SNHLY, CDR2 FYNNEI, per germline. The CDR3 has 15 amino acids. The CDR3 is CASSEQGAWNRPQHF. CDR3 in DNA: TGTGCCAGCAGTGAACAGGGGGCTTGGAATCGGCCCCAGCATTTT.

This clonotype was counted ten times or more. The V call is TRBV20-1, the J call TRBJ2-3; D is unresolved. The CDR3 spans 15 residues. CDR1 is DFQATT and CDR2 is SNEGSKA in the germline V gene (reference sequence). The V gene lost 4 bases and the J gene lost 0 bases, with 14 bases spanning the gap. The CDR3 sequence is CSAIYPTLSTDTQYF. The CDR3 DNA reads TGCAGTGCTATTTACCCCACGCTAAGCACAGATACGCAGTATTTT.

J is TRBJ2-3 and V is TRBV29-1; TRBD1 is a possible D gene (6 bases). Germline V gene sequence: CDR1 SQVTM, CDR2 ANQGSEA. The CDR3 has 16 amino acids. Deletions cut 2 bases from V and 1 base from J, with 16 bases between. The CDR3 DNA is TGCAGCGTTGAATTGGCCACAGGGAGTGGCACAGATACGCAGTATTTT. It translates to CSVELATGSGTDTQYF.

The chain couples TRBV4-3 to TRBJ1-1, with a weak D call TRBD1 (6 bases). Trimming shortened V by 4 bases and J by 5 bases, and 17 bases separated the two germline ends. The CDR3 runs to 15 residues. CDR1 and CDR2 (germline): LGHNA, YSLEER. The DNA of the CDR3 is TGCGCCAGCAGCCGTAAGGGGGATCTTAATACTGAAGCTTTCTTT. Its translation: CASSRKGDLNTEAFF.

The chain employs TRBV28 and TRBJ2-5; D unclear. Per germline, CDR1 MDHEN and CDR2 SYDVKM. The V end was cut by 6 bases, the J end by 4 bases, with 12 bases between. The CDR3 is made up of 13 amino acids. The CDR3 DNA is TGTGCCAGCAGCTCGCCCCACGGAGAGACCCAGTACTTC. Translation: CASSSPHGETQYF.